The 10 T cell receptor beta chains below all came from one sample that was sequenced in a study of cytomegalovirus exposure and HLA in healthy donors. Both 60 Vbeta primers and 13 Jbeta primers went into the PCR. Sequenced by immunoSEQ multiplex PCR; TCRdb stores in-frame clones only, minus some. The table lists 100,000 to 150,000 clones, 65% to 80% of them singletons. The sample was PBMCs. Every receptor here comes from a woman between 35 and 50 years old in good health and CMV-seronegative.

The rearrangement links TRBV30 to TRBJ2-1, with TRBD1 matching over 7 bases. Looked up from germline, CDR1 is GTSNPN and CDR2 is SVGIG (reference sequence). This CDR3 comprises 11 residues. Losses at the gene ends were 2 bases for V and 12 bases for J; bases not matched to a gene: 4. Here the CDR3 reads CAWSIGGRQFF. CDR3 coding DNA: TGTGCCTGGAGTATAGGGGGCCGGCAGTTCTTC.

Turning to this clone: The sample holds other DNA sequences that translate to the same CDR3. The rearrangement joins TRBV6-5 to TRBJ2-3; D not certain. The CDR3 loop spans 15 amino acids. CDR1 is MNHEY, CDR2 SVGAGI, per germline. The ends were cut back, 0 bases at V and 6 bases at J, with 13 bases in the middle. The CDR3, as DNA: TGTGCCAGCAGTTACTCCAGCATGGGCTCCGATACGCAGTATTTT. Translating it yields CASSYSSMGSDTQYF.

This clone has only one observation. This chain links TRBV19 with TRBJ1-5; D gene unclear. This CDR3 contains 16 residues. Germline CDR1 reads LNHDA; CDR2 reads SQIVND (reference sequence). Trimming shortened V by 6 bases and J by 0 bases, and 15 bases separated the two germline ends. The CDR3 reads CASRLGGGYSNQPQHF. The CDR3 bases are TGTGCCAGTAGGCTGGGAGGAGGTTATAGCAATCAGCCCCAGCATTTT. Supplemented by reference TRBV19 and TRBJ1-5, the full variable domain reads DGGITQSPKYLFRKEGQNVTLSCEQNLNHDAMYWYRQDPGQGLRLIYYSQIVNDFQKGDIAEGYSVSREKKESFPLTVTSAQKNPTAFYLCASRLGGGYSNQPQHFGDGTRLSIL.

The genes are TRBV9 and TRBJ2-3, with 10 positions matching TRBD2. Germline lookup yields CDR1 SGDLS and CDR2 YYNGEE. The trim removed 0 bases at V and 2 bases at J, leaving 6 bases unmatched. The CDR3 sequence is 17 residues long. As DNA, the CDR3 is TGTGCCAGCAGCGTAGAGCCAGCGGGGGGGGTCACAGATACGCAGTATTTT. Protein product: CASSVEPAGGVTDTQYF.

The V call is TRBV5-1, the J call TRBJ2-3, with 8 bases identical to TRBD1. There are 16 residues in the CDR3. Unmatched junction bases numbered 10, after V lost 4 bases and J lost 3 bases. Looked up from germline, CDR1 is SGHRS and CDR2 is YFSETQ. This CDR3 reads CASSETGAEGTDTQYF. The CDR3 DNA reads TGCGCCAGCAGCGAGACAGGGGCGGAGGGTACAGATACGCAGTATTTT.

The J gene is TRBJ2-7, the V gene TRBV5-6, with 7 bases lining up with TRBD1. This CDR3 has 15 amino acids. Unmatched junction bases numbered 3, after V lost 0 bases and J lost 0 bases. From germline, CDR1 is SGHDT and CDR2 YYEEEE. The CDR3 sequence: CASSLAGQSSYEQYF. CDR3 coding DNA: TGTGCCAGCAGCTTGGCGGGACAGAGCTCCTACGAGCAGTACTTC.

Comments on this clone: This sample also contains other DNA sequences that code for the same CDR3. The chain couples TRBV5-1 to TRBJ1-1; 7 bases line up with TRBD1. The CDR3 consists of 15 residues. The junction had 7 bases not matched to a gene; V was cut back by 4 bases and J by 1 base. Looked up from germline, CDR1 is SGHRS and CDR2 is YFSETQ. CDR3 sequence: CASSDGQEPNTEAFF. In DNA form, the CDR3 reads TGCGCCAGCAGCGACGGACAGGAACCGAACACTGAAGCTTTCTTT.

This clone appeared once. The chain links TRBV5-1 to TRBJ1-1; TRBD1 is a possible D gene (5 bases). The CDR3 sequence is 14 residues long. In germline, CDR1 is SGHRS, CDR2 YFSETQ. V was shortened by 7 bases and J by 0 bases, with 13 bases between the two germline ends. The chain's CDR3 is CASGKGALNTEAFF. The DNA of the CDR3 is TGCGCCAGCGGCAAAGGGGCCTTGAACACTGAAGCTTTCTTT.

The V and J genes are TRBV6-1 and TRBJ1-4, with unresolved D. Germline V CDR1 and CDR2: MNHNS, SASEGT. V was shortened by 8 bases and J by 4 bases, with 8 bases between the two germline ends. CDR3 length equals 12 residues. The CDR3 loop reads CASARSNEKLFF. CDR3 nucleotides: TGTGCCAGCGCTAGAAGTAATGAAAAACTGTTTTTT.

The chain carries TRBV19 and TRBJ1-6, with a possible D match to TRBD1 (6 bases). Germline V gene lookup returns CDR1 LNHDA and CDR2 SQIVND (reference sequence). V shed 5 bases and J shed 6 bases, with 11 bases lying between them. This CDR3 has 14 residues. Here the CDR3 reads CASSEQGLNSPLHF. The CDR3 coding sequence is TGTGCCAGTAGTGAACAGGGCCTTAATTCACCCCTCCACTTT.